This T cell receptor beta chain was found in a study of T cells in Graves' hyperthyroidism and ophthalmopathy (dated by TCRdb to between 2017 and 2020). With respect to the entire study: Peripheral blood samples were taken at initial diagnosis, before any treatment was given. Whether ophthalmopathy could be predicted prospectively was tested in an independent validation cohort made up of fewer than 20 hyperthyroidism patients plus 17 patients who later progressed to ophthalmopathy. After blood sampling, hyperthyroidism patients were treated with methimazole at a starting dose of 30 mg daily, and ophthalmopathy patients were treated with high-dose intravenous methylprednisolone. TCR Vbeta CDR3 sequencing of roughly 140 peripheral blood samples (about 45 ophthalmopathy, some 75 hyperthyroidism and 17 progressor patients) is reported in the paper. In addition, the study compared T-cell repertoires in thyroid tissue and in blood from roughly six Graves' hyperthyroidism patients. The 90 or so discovery patients were randomly split 7:3 into training and test sets. A discovery cohort of about a hundred patients, about 40 with Graves' ophthalmopathy and approximately 60 with stable Graves' hyperthyroidism, was used to find distinguishing TCR V-J signatures.

To note about this clonotype: The antigen it recognizes is unknown. A read error may produce the germline difference seen at one junction end.

What the work shows at the level of the full study, not this receptor alone: A model built on a 13 V-J signature distinguished ophthalmopathy from stable hyperthyroidism, reaching roughly 88% sensitivity and 81% to 83% specificity in cross-validation and 80%/75% in testing. In validation, the model predicted progression to ophthalmopathy with 60% to 71% sensitivity and around 72% specificity, a median of about 6 months before onset. No statistical method was used to fix the sample size in advance, and group allocation was not hidden from the investigators. Most expanded thyroid clonotypes (frequency above 0.001) were also detected in blood, a finding suggesting that blood repertoires may reflect thyroid immune responses.

Amplification of TCR beta CDR3 regions was carried out from RNA transcripts. A first-round RT-PCR of the TCR CDR3 used the HTBI primer set with the Qiagen OneStep RT-PCR kit. The libraries were constructed in a second round of multiplex PCR and then size-selected and purified. The libraries were sequenced on an Illumina HiSeq2000 using paired-end 100 bp reads. On the authors' methods: SOAPnuke was used to process the raw data, removing reads that contained adapters or uncalled bases, had a mean Phred below 15, or lacked an exact match to the constant primer or identifier. High-quality paired reads were merged with COPE v1.2.5, and unique nucleotide sequences were defined as clonotypes. MiTCR v1.1 was used to align clonotypes to the IMGT TRBV, TRBD and TRBJ reference segments. Analysis was restricted to V-J combinations with a frequency above 0.0001, which covered about 99% of repertoires. The TCS score was defined as the ratio of F50 (clonal expansion) to E x V (chaos), calculated using BLOSUM62-based TCRdist between CDR3 peptides within each V-J. Welch's t-statistics and random forest reduced 450 to 600 V-J features to 13, which were used in a naive Bayes classifier (R e1071). The public reads were run again by TCRdb, first through fastp at Q25 and then through MiXCR, and only productive beta chains were kept. Each CDR3 protein gets just one entry, which takes the most common genes and DNA from the rows behind it. None of the V and J calls come from the authors' own analysis; TCRdb made them. The table for this sample lists about 290,000 distinct CDR3 sequences; roughly 13% of them were counted only once. The ten largest account for 7.9% of the sample.

The germline V gene (reference sequence) gives CDR1 as SGHNT and CDR2 as YYREEE. The CDR3, cysteine through phenylalanine, is 13 amino acids long. Here the CDR3 DNA is all that survives: 39 bases in frame from base 1. Stable Graves' hyperthyroidism was defined as the absence of progression to ophthalmopathy over 18 months of follow-up. The hyperthyroidism patients were between 18 and 65 years old and newly diagnosed, with a disease duration of less than 2 months. The study excluded patients with uncontrolled infections, other autoimmune diseases, pregnancy or lactation. Diagnoses were based on clinical symptoms, serum thyroxine and TRAb, thyroid ultrasound and orbital computed tomography. PBMCs were separated from 8 to 10 ml of fresh peripheral blood using Ficoll-Paque density gradient centrifugation. Trizol reagent was used to extract total RNA, and RNA quality was then checked on an Agilent 2100 Bioanalyzer.

The clonotype comes from a woman in her forties with Graves' hyperthyroidism. The sequenced sample consisted of blood. Recombination linked TRBV5-4 to TRBJ2-2, and perhaps TRBD1 as D gene, on 5 matching bases. The nucleotides read TGTGCCGGCAGCCGGCAGGGCGCCGGGGAGCTGTTTTTT. Its translation is CAGSRQGAGELFF.